A selection of T cell receptor beta chains follows, all from one sample in a study of T cells in Graves' hyperthyroidism and ophthalmopathy. Using its own MiXCR run on the multiplex PCR reads, TCRdb lists one record per CDR3 protein. This table has hundreds of thousands of distinct CDR3 sequences, roughly 15% appearing once. Sequencing was performed on blood. The receptors shown here come from a man younger than 35 with Graves' ophthalmopathy. Each CDR3 is given with its conserved first and last residue. D genes are given only for firm matches. A row's size may be missing; if present it is once, few, many or a size class.

len | abundance | j_gene | v_gene | d_gene | CDR3aa | CDR3nt
16 | few | TRBJ2-7 | TRBV5-1 | - | CASRPGGASASYEQYF | TGCGCCAGCCGTCCGGGCGGCGCTTCGGCCTCCTACGAGCAGTACTTC
14 | - | TRBJ2-5 | TRBV29-1 | TRBD2 | CSVIPAGDQETQYF | TGCAGCGTTATACCAGCGGGGGATCAAGAGACCCAGTACTTC
13 | many | TRBJ2-7 | TRBV11-2 | - | CASSSGGLYEQYF | TGTGCCAGCAGCTCCGGGGGCTTATACGAGCAGTACTTC
14 | few | TRBJ1-2 | TRBV12-3/TRBV12-4 | - | CASALQGYYYGYTF | TGTGCCAGTGCCCTACAGGGATATTACTATGGCTACACCTTC
17 | - | TRBJ2-1 | TRBV13 | TRBD2 | CASSPGLAGWSSYEQFF | TGTGCCAGCAGCCCCGGACTAGCGGGGTGGTCGTCCTACGAGCAGTTCTTC
15 | many | TRBJ1-2 | TRBV10-3 | TRBD1 | CAISEQAGGFYGYTF | TGTGCCATCAGTGAGCAGGCAGGGGGCTTCTATGGCTACACCTTC
16 | - | TRBJ2-5 | TRBV5-1 | - | CASSLLFGGLGETQYF | TGCGCCAGCAGCTTACTATTCGGGGGCTTGGGGGAGACCCAGTACTTC
15 | many | TRBJ2-7 | TRBV7-3 | TRBD2 | CASSLGGSTSYEQYF | TGTGCCAGCAGCTTAGGCGGGAGTACATCCTACGAGCAGTACTTC
16 | few | TRBJ2-1 | TRBV6-6 | - | CASSYSSQATYNEQFF | TGTGCCAGCAGTTACTCGAGCCAGGCTACCTACAATGAGCAGTTCTTC
16 | few | TRBJ2-7 | TRBV18 | - | CASSPPLVPLEGEQYF | TGTGCCAGCTCACCACCTTTGGTCCCTCTAGAGGGCGAGCAGTACTTC
14 | many | TRBJ1-2 | TRBV6-2/TRBV6-3 | - | CASSYLGLLRGYTF | TGTGCCAGCAGTTACCTTGGGCTCCTCAGAGGCTACACCTTC
15 | - | TRBJ2-6 | TRBV6-4 | TRBD1 | CASGKGQAGANVLTF | TGTGCCAGCGGTAAAGGACAGGCTGGGGCCAACGTCCTGACTTTC
15 | - | TRBJ2-5 | TRBV6-5 | - | CASSYGERYRETQYF | TGTGCCAGCAGTTACGGCGAGAGATACCGGGAGACCCAGTACTTC
13 | few | TRBJ2-7 | TRBV6-7 | - | CASSYSGFYEQYF | TGTGCCAGCAGTTACTCAGGCTTCTACGAGCAGTACTTC
15 | many | TRBJ2-5 | TRBV7-8 | TRBD2 | CASSLVSSGFGTQYF | TGTGCCAGCAGCTTAGTTTCTAGCGGGTTTGGGACCCAGTACTTC
15 | few | TRBJ1-6 | TRBV5-5 | - | CASSGPGPLNSPLHF | TGTGCCAGCAGCGGCCCGGGACCCCTTAACTCACCCCTCCACTTT
14 | many | TRBJ2-2 | TRBV6-2/TRBV6-3 | TRBD2 | CASSRGLAAGELFF | TGTGCCAGCAGTCGCGGACTAGCTGCCGGGGAGCTGTTTTTT
13 | - | TRBJ2-2 | TRBV6-5 | - | CASSYVYTGELFF | TGTGCCAGCAGTTACGTGTACACCGGGGAGCTGTTTTTT
14 | few | TRBJ2-5 | TRBV2 | - | CASGRRPDAETQYF | TGTGCCAGCGGTAGACGTCCTGATGCAGAGACCCAGTACTTC
12 | many | TRBJ1-2 | TRBV20-1 | TRBD1 | CSANRDRETYTF | TGCAGTGCAAACCGGGACAGGGAAACCTACACCTTC
15 | many | TRBJ1-6 | TRBV10-3 | TRBD1 | CAISSRDRGGSPLHF | TGTGCCATCAGTAGCCGGGACAGGGGCGGTTCACCCCTCCACTTT
13 | - | TRBJ2-7 | TRBV18 | - | CASSRDWTYEQYF | TGTGCCAGCTCGCGGGACTGGACCTACGAGCAGTACTTC
15 | - | TRBJ2-2 | TRBV5-1 | TRBD1 | CASNLGTGIPGELFF | TGCGCCAGCAATCTGGGGACAGGGATTCCCGGGGAGCTGTTTTTT
13 | many | TRBJ2-7 | TRBV6-2/TRBV6-3 | TRBD1 | CASTGTGGFEQYF | TGTGCCAGCACCGGGACAGGGGGCTTCGAGCAGTACTTC
15 | many | TRBJ2-7 | TRBV6-1 | TRBD2 | CASSVIAGGLYEQYF | TGTGCCAGCAGTGTCATAGCGGGGGGACTCTACGAGCAGTACTTC
17 | - | TRBJ2-1 | TRBV5-1 | TRBD2 | CASSLASGGSSYNEQFF | TGCGCCAGCAGCTTGGCTTCCGGGGGGAGCTCCTACAATGAGCAGTTCTTC
14 | many | TRBJ2-7 | TRBV20-1 | TRBD2 | CSAREGTSDYEQYF | TGCAGTGCTAGAGAGGGGACTAGCGACTACGAGCAGTACTTC
14 | few | TRBJ2-7 | TRBV3-1 | - | CASSQSSAVYEQYF | TGTGCCAGCAGCCAATCCTCGGCTGTCTACGAGCAGTACTTC
15 | many | TRBJ2-1 | TRBV5-8 | TRBD2 | CASSSETSGINEQFF | TGTGCCAGCAGCTCCGAGACTAGCGGTATCAATGAGCAGTTCTTC
14 | many | TRBJ2-1 | TRBV5-1 | - | CASVPGVTPNEQFF | TGCGCCAGCGTCCCAGGGGTAACTCCCAATGAGCAGTTCTTC
16 | many | TRBJ2-7 | TRBV7-9 | TRBD2 | CASSPPGVAGGPEQYF | TGTGCCAGCAGCCCCCCCGGGGTAGCGGGAGGGCCCGAGCAGTACTTC
15 | many | TRBJ2-1 | TRBV27 | - | CASSLTVSLGNEQFF | TGTGCCAGCAGTTTAACAGTTAGTTTGGGCAATGAGCAGTTCTTC
15 | - | TRBJ2-5 | TRBV4-1 | - | CASSQGQGVWETQYF | TGCGCCAGCAGCCAAGGCCAGGGTGTTTGGGAGACCCAGTACTTC
16 | - | TRBJ1-5 | TRBV7-8 | TRBD1 | CASSSWGRGLGQPQHF | TGTGCCAGCAGCTCATGGGGCAGGGGGCTTGGTCAGCCCCAGCATTTT
14 | many | TRBJ1-5 | TRBV20-1 | - | CSASDVDSNQPQHF | TGCAGTGCTAGTGATGTAGACAGCAATCAGCCCCAGCATTTT
13 | many | TRBJ2-3 | TRBV30 | - | CAWRGFITDTQYF | TGTGCCTGGAGGGGTTTCATCACAGATACGCAGTATTTT
15 | few | TRBJ2-1 | TRBV6-2/TRBV6-3 | TRBD2 | CASSGTSGTKGEQFF | TGTGCCAGCAGTGGGACTAGCGGGACCAAGGGTGAGCAGTTCTTC
18 | - | TRBJ2-1 | TRBV20-1 | TRBD2 | CSAREGPTSGHSYNEQFF | TGCAGTGCTAGAGAGGGGCCTACTAGCGGGCACTCCTACAATGAGCAGTTCTTC
13 | many | TRBJ1-1 | TRBV3-1 | TRBD1 | CASSQRTGEEAFF | TGTGCCAGCAGCCAACGGACAGGGGAGGAAGCTTTCTTT
14 | many | TRBJ1-1 | TRBV20-1 | - | CSAAKGGSNTEAFF | TGCAGTGCTGCTAAGGGGGGTTCGAACACTGAAGCTTTCTTT
16 | many | TRBJ1-1 | TRBV6-5 | - | CASSYQGRAGNTEAFF | TGTGCCAGCAGTTACCAAGGTAGAGCAGGGAACACTGAAGCTTTCTTT
14 | many | TRBJ2-3 | TRBV5-1 | - | CASSLGAGADTQYF | TGCGCCAGCAGCTTGGGGGCAGGCGCAGATACGCAGTATTTT
15 | many | TRBJ2-1 | TRBV15 | TRBD2 | CATSPGTSGSNEQFF | TGTGCCACCAGCCCGGGGACTAGCGGGAGTAATGAGCAGTTCTTC
16 | - | TRBJ1-5 | TRBV19 | - | CASSLTGLPGDQPQHF | TGTGCCAGTAGTTTGACGGGACTTCCGGGCGATCAGCCCCAGCATTTT
18 | few | TRBJ1-5 | TRBV12-3/TRBV12-4 | - | CASSARWILGKGNQPQHF | TGTGCCAGCAGTGCCCGGTGGATCTTGGGGAAAGGCAATCAGCCCCAGCATTTT